Listed below are T cell receptor beta chains from one sample, sequenced in a study of blood T cell dynamics during melanoma immunotherapy. Using immunoSEQ multiplex PCR, the repertoire was profiled, and TCRdb retains in-frame clones only, with some absent. This table holds about 7,000 clones, approximately 83% found once. Sequences were derived from blood, sampled from a patient treated with checkpoint blockade. The source of these receptors is a human donor with melanoma. Some clones in this sample may be carry-over from other donors' samples. The CDR3 runs from the conserved cysteine through the conserved F or W. D genes are given only for firm matches. The size of a clone is reported for some rows only, either as once, few or many, or as a class for expanded clones.

TRBV6-5	TRBJ2-5	.	once	TGTGCCAGCAGTGGTTTCAGGGGCCAAGAGACCCAGTACTTC	CASSGFRGQETQYF
TRBV18	TRBJ2-3	TRBD2	.	TGTGCCAGCTTGCCAGCGGGAGGCACAGATACGCAGTATTTT	CASLPAGGTDTQYF
TRBV30	TRBJ1-1	.	.	TGTGCCTGGAGTGTACAACATATGAACACTGAAGCTTTCTTT	CAWSVQHMNTEAFF
TRBV14	TRBJ2-6	.	.	TGTGCCAGCAGCCCAAGACTCTCTGGGGCCAACGTCCTGACTTTC	CASSPRLSGANVLTF
TRBV6-5	TRBJ1-6	TRBD1	.	TGTGCCAGCACCCAGACAGGGGCTTCACCCCTCCACTTT	CASTQTGASPLHF
TRBV5-5	TRBJ1-2	TRBD1	.	TGTGCCAGCAGCCAAGGGGACAGTCACTATGGCTACACCTTC	CASSQGDSHYGYTF
TRBV29-1	TRBJ2-5	TRBD2	.	TGCAGCGTTGTTGGGGGACTAGCGGGCTCAGCCCCAGAGACCCAGTACTTC	CSVVGGLAGSAPETQYF
TRBV28	TRBJ2-3	.	few	TGTGCCAGCAGTTTAACAGGGGAGGGGGATACGCAGTATTTT	CASSLTGEGDTQYF
TRBV4-2	TRBJ2-6	.	.	TGTGCCAGCAGCCGCTCCTGGGTGTCCGATGAGTCCAACGTCCTGACTTTC	CASSRSWVSDESNVLTF
TRBV14	TRBJ2-5	TRBD2	once	TGTGCCAGCAGCCAAGCCAGCGGGGGAGGGGAGACCCAGTACTTC	CASSQASGGGETQYF
TRBV6-1	TRBJ1-2	.	.	TGTGCCAGCACCCCCGGGGACATGGGCTACACCTTC	CASTPGDMGYTF
TRBV9	TRBJ2-7	TRBD2	.	TGTGCCAGCAGCGGCGGACTAGCAGGAAACTACGAGCAGTACTTC	CASSGGLAGNYEQYF
TRBV11-2	TRBJ1-5	TRBD1	.	TGTGCCAGCAGCTTAGCGGAAGGGGGCAGGGGTCAGCCCCAGCATTTT	CASSLAEGGRGQPQHF
TRBV7-8	TRBJ2-7	TRBD2	once	TGTGCCAGCAGCTTGGGCGGGGGGATCGCCTACGAGCAGTACTTC	CASSLGGGIAYEQYF
TRBV2	TRBJ2-5	TRBD1	.	TGTGCCAGCAGTGAGGAAGGGGGCGCGGGTCGAGAGACCCAGTACTTC	CASSEEGGAGRETQYF
TRBV2	TRBJ1-5	.	.	TGTGCCAGCAGTGAGGCTAAGGGAAATCAGCCCCAGCATTTT	CASSEAKGNQPQHF
TRBV28	TRBJ2-7	TRBD1	.	TGTGCCAGCAGTCCAACAGGGGACGGGACCTACGAGCAGTACTTC	CASSPTGDGTYEQYF
TRBV2	TRBJ1-5	.	.	TGTGCCAGCAGCTTGGCAGGGGATCAGCCCCAGCATTTT	CASSLAGDQPQHF
TRBV5-6	TRBJ1-5	TRBD1	.	TGTGCCAGCAGCTTGGGAGACAGGGAAAATCAGCCCCAGCATTTT	CASSLGDRENQPQHF
TRBV5-6	TRBJ2-3	.	.	TGTGCCAGCAGCGGAACCGGGGGCCCAGATACGCAGTATTTT	CASSGTGGPDTQYF
TRBV7-8	TRBJ2-7	TRBD2	.	TGTGCCAGCAGCTTACAGGCCACGGGGCTAGCGGGAGGCGAGCAGTACTTC	CASSLQATGLAGGEQYF
TRBV5-4	TRBJ1-1	.	.	TGTGCCAGCAGCTTGGAGGGGGTAGAAGCTTTCTTT	CASSLEGVEAFF
TRBV2	TRBJ1-6	.	.	TGTGCCAGCAGTGAGATCCGGACAGAAAATTCACCCCTCCACTTT	CASSEIRTENSPLHF
TRBV5-5	TRBJ1-4	TRBD1	.	TGTGCCAGCAGCTTGGGAGGGACAGGGGTTGTGGAAAAACTGTTTTTT	CASSLGGTGVVEKLFF
TRBV18	TRBJ2-1	TRBD2	.	TGTGCCAGCTCGCCCGCCGGGACTAGCGGGCTGAATGAGCAGTTCTTC	CASSPAGTSGLNEQFF
TRBV2	TRBJ1-2	.	.	TGTGCCAGCAGTGGGTCCGGGGTTGAAGGCCACACCTTC	CASSGSGVEGHTF
TRBV4-1	TRBJ1-5	.	.	TGCGCCAGCAGCCAAATTGGACTGGGGGGCAATCAGCCCCAGCATTTT	CASSQIGLGGNQPQHF
TRBV2	TRBJ1-4	.	.	TGTGCCAGCAGTGTCACAGCCACTAATGAAAAACTGTTTTTT	CASSVTATNEKLFF
TRBV7-9	TRBJ1-2	TRBD1	few	TGTGCCAGCAGCTTAAGCCAGGGGGCGGCCTATGGCTACACCTTC	CASSLSQGAAYGYTF
TRBV5-8	TRBJ1-5	.	few	TGTGCCAGCAGCTTGGCAGGGGATCAGCCCCAGCATTTT	CASSLAGDQPQHF
TRBV4-2	TRBJ2-2	.	.	TGTGCCAGCAGCCAAGACGGGGGCGGGGAGCTGTTTTTT	CASSQDGGGELFF
TRBV15	TRBJ2-7	TRBD2	.	TGTGCCACCAGCAAGGGACTAGCGGGAGGCTACGAGCAGTACTTC	CATSKGLAGGYEQYF
TRBV5-1	TRBJ2-7	.	.	TGTGCCAGCAGCTTGAGCTCCTACGAGCAGTACTTC	CASSLSSYEQYF
TRBV5-1	TRBJ2-3	TRBD2	.	TGCGCCAGCAGTCAAGGACTAGGCACAGATACGCAGTATTTT	CASSQGLGTDTQYF
TRBV5-4	TRBJ2-5	.	.	TGTGCCAGCAGCTTGGTTTCATTGGGCCAAGAGACCCAGTACTTC	CASSLVSLGQETQYF
TRBV28	TRBJ2-7	.	.	TGTGCCAGCCGAGGGGGAATCCCCTACGAGCAGTACTTC	CASRGGIPYEQYF
TRBV30	TRBJ2-7	.	.	TGTGCCTGGAGTACCCCCATAGGCGAGCAGTACTTC	CAWSTPIGEQYF
TRBV7-2	TRBJ2-7	.	.	TGTGCCAGCAGCTCCGCGGGACCCTACGAGCAGTACTTC	CASSSAGPYEQYF
TRBV19	TRBJ1-1	TRBD1	.	TGTGCCAGTAGTAAACCCGGGACAGTAAACACTGAAGCTTTCTTT	CASSKPGTVNTEAFF
TRBV18	TRBJ1-1	TRBD1	.	TGTGCCAGCTCACTCCGGGACAGTGAAGCTTTCTTT	CASSLRDSEAFF
TRBV5-8	TRBJ1-1	TRBD1	.	TGTGCCAGCAGCTTGGCCGGGACAGGGTCTGAAGCTTTCTTT	CASSLAGTGSEAFF
TRBV7-9	TRBJ2-1	.	.	TGTGCCAGCAGCTTAGGTTCCGACCCAAACCAGTACAATGAGCAGTTCTTC	CASSLGSDPNQYNEQFF
TRBV19	TRBJ2-5	.	once	TGTGCCAGTAGTAAAGCCCGGGGCCCAGAGACCCAGTACTTC	CASSKARGPETQYF
TRBV5-6	TRBJ1-4	TRBD1	.	TGTGCCAGCAGCTGGACAGGGCCTAATGAAAAACTGTTTTTT	CASSWTGPNEKLFF
TRBV10-3	TRBJ1-6	.	.	TGTGCCATCCAAATTAGACTTTCACCCCTCCACTTT	CAIQIRLSPLHF
TRBV2	TRBJ2-5	TRBD2	.	TGTGCCAGCAGTGAAGGACTAGCGGGGGCCCAGACCCAGTACTTC	CASSEGLAGAQTQYF
TRBV30	TRBJ1-4	.	.	TGTGCCTGGAGCTCCGGGAAACGGGCAGAAAAACTGTTTTTT	CAWSSGKRAEKLFF
TRBV21-1	TRBJ2-7	.	.	TGTGCCAGCAGCAAAGCCTTCAAACCGGGACTCGCCTCCTACGAGCAGTACTTC	CASSKAFKPGLASYEQYF
TRBV2	TRBJ2-1	.	.	TGTGCCAGCAGTGAAGGTAATGAGCAGTTCTTC	CASSEGNEQFF
TRBV6-1	TRBJ2-7	.	.	TGTGCCAGCAGTGAAAGGGAGACTGCCTTCTACGAGCAGTACTTC	CASSERETAFYEQYF
TRBV7-9	TRBJ2-5	.	.	TGTGCCAGCAGCTGGGCAGGGACACAAGAGACCCAGTACTTC	CASSWAGTQETQYF
TRBV2	TRBJ1-2	.	.	TGTGCCAGCAGGGGGGTGGACTATGGCTACACCTTC	CASRGVDYGYTF
TRBV5-1	TRBJ2-7	TRBD2	.	TGCGCCAGCAGCCCTGGGACTAGCAAAACCGAGCAGTACTTC	CASSPGTSKTEQYF
TRBV9	TRBJ1-5	.	few	TGTGCCAGCAGCGTAGGTTCGTCTCAGCCCCAGCATTTT	CASSVGSSQPQHF
TRBV5-1	TRBJ1-1	.	.	TGCGCCAGCAGCCGGGGCGGAGAACAGCTGAACACTGAAGCTTTCTTT	CASSRGGEQLNTEAFF
TRBV7-8	TRBJ2-1	TRBD2	.	TGTGCCAGCAGCCAGCTTCCGACTAGCGGGAGGCCCTCCTACAATGAGCAGTTCTTC	CASSQLPTSGRPSYNEQFF
TRBV19	TRBJ2-7	TRBD1	.	TGTGCCAGCAGCCAAGACAGGGTCAGCTCCTACGAGCAGTACTTC	CASSQDRVSSYEQYF
TRBV5-1	TRBJ2-7	TRBD1	.	TGCGCCAGCAGCATGTGGACAGGGGATCACGAGCAGTACTTC	CASSMWTGDHEQYF